This T cell receptor beta chain was observed in a study of CD8+ T cells in alopecia areata. RNA extraction and reverse transcription yielded cDNA as sequencing template. Clones were sequenced by immunoSEQ multiplex PCR, and TCRdb holds only the in-frame ones, with some missing. The sample has about 110,000 clones, 56% seen once; the top ten hold roughly 3.5%. Germline V CDR1 and CDR2: SGHNT, YYREEE (reference sequence). This CDR3 has 13 residues. Trimming cost V 1 base and J 0 bases, with 4 bases left between them. Treatment in this sample: oral pan-JAK inhibitor, 5-10 mg twice daily. The source material was CD4+ T cells sorted from blood, sampled at week 24, from a patient treated with tofacitinib. The TCR originated in a human donor with alopecia areata. The chain recombines TRBV5-4 with TRBJ2-5, with D unclear. The DNA for the CDR3 is TGTGCCAGCAGCTTGCCGTACCAAGAGACCCAGTACTTC. Amino acids: CASSLPYQETQYF.